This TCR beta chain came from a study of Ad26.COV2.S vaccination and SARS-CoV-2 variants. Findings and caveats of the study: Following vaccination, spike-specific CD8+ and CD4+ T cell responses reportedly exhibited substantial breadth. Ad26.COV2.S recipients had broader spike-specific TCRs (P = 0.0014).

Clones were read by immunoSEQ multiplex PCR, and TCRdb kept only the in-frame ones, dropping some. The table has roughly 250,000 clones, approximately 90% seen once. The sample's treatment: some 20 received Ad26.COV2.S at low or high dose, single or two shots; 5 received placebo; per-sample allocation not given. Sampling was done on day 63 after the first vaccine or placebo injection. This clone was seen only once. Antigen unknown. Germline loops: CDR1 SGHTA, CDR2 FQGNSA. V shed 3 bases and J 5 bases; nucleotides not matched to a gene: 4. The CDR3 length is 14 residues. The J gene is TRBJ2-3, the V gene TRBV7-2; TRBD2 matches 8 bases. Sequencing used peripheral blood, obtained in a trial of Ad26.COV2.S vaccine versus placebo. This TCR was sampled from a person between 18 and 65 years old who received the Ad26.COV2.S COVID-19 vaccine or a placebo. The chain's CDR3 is CASSFGGGGDTQYF. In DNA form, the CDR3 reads TGTGCCAGCAGCTTCGGGGGGGGAGGAGATACGCAGTATTTT.